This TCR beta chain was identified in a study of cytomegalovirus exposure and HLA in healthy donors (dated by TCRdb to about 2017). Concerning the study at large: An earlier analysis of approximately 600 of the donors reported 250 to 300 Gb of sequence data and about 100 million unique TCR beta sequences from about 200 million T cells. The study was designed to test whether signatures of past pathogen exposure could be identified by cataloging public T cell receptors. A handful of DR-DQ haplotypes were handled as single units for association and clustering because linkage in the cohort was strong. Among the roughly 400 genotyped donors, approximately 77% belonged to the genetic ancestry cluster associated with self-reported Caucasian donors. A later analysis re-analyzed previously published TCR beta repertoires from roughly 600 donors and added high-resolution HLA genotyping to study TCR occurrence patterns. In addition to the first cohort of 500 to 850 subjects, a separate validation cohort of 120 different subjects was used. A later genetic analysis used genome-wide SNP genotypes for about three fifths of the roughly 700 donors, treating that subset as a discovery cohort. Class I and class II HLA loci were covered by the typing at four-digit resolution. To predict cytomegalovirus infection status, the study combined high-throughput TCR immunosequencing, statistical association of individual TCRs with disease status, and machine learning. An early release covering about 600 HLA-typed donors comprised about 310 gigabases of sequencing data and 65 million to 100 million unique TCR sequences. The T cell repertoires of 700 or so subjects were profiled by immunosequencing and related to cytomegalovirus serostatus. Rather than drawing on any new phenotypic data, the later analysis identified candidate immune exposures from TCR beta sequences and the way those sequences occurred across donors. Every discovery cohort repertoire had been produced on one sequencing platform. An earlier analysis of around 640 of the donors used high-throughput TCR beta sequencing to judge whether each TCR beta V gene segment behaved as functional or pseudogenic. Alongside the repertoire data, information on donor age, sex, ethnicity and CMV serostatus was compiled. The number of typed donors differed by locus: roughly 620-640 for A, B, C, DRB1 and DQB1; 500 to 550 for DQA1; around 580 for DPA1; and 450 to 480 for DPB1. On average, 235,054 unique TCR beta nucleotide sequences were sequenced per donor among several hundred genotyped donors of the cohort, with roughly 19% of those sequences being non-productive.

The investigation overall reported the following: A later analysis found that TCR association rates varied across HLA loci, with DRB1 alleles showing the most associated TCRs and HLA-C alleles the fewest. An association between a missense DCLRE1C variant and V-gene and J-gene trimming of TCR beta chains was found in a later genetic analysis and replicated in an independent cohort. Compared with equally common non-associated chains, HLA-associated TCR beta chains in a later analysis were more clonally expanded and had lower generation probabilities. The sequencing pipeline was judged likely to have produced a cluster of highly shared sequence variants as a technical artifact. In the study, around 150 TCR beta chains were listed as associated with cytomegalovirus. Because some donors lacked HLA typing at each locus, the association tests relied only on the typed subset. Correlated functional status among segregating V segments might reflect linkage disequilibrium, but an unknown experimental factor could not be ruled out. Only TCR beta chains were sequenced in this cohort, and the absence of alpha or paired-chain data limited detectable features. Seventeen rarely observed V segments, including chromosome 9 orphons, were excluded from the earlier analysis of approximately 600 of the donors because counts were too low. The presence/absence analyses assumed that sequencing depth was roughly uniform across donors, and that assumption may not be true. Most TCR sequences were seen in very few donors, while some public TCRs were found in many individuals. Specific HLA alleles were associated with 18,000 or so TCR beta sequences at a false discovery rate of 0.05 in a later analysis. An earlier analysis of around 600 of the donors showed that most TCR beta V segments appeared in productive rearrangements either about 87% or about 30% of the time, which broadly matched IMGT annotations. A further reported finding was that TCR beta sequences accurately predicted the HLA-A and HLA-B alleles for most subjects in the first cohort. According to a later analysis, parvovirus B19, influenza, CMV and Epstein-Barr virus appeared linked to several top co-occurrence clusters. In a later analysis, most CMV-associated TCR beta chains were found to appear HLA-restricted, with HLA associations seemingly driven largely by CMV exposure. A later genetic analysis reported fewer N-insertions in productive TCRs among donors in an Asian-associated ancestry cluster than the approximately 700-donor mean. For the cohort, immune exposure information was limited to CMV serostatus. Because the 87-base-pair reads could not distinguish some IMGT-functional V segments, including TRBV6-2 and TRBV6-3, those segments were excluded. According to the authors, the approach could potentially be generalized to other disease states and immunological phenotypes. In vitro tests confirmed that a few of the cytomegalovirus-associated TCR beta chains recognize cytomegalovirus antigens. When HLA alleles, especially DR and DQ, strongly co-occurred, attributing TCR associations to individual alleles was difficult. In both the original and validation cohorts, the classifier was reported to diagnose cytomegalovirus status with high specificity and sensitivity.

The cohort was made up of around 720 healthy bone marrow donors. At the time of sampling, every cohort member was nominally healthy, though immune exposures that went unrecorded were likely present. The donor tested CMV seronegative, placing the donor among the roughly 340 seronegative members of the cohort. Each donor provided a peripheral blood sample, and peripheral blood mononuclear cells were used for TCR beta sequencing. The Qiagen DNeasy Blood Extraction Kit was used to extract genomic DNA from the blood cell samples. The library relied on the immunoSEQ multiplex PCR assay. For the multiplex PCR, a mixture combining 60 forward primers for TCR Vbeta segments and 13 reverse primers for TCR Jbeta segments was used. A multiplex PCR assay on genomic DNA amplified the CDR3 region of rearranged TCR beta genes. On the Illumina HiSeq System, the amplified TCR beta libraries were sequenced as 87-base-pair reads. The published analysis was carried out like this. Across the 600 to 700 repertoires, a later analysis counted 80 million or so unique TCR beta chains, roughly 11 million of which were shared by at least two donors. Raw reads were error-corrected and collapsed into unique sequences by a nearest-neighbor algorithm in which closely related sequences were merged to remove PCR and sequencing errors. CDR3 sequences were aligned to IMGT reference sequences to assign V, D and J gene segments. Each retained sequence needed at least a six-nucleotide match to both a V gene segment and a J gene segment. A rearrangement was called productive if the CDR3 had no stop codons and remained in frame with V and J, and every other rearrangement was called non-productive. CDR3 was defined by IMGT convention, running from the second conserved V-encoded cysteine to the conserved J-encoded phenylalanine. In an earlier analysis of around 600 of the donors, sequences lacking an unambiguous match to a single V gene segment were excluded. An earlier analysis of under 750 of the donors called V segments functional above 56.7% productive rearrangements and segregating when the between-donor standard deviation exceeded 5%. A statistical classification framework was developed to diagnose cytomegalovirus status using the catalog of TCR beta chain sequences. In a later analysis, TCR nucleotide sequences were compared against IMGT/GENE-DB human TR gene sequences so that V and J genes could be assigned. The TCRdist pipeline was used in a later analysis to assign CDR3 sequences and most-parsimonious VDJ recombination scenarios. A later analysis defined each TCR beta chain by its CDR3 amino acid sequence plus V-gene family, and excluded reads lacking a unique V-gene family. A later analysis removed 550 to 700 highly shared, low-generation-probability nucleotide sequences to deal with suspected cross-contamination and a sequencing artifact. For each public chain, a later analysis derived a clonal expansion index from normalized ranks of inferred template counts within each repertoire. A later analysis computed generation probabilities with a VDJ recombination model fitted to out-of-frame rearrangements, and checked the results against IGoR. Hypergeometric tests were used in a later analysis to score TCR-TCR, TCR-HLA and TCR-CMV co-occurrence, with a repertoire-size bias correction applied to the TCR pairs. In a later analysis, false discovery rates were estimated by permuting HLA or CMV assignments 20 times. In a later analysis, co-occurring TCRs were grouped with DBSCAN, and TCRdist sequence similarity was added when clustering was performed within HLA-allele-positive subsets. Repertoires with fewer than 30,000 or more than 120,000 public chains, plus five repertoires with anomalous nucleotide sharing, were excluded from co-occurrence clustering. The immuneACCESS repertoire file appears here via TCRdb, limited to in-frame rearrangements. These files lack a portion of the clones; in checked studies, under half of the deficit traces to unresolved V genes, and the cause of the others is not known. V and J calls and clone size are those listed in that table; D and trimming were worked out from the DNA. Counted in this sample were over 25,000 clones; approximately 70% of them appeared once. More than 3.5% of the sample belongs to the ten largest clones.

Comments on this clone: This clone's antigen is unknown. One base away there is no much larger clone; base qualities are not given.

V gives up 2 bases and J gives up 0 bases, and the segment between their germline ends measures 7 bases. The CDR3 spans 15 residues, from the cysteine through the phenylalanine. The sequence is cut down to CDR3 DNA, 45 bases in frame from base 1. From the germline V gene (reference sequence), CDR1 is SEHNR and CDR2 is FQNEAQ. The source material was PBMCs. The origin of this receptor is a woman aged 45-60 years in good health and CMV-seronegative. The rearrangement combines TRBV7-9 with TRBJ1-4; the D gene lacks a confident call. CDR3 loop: CASSLILPTNEKLFF. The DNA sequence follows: TGTGCCAGCAGCTTAATACTACCAACTAATGAAAAACTGTTTTTT.